These 18 T cell receptor beta chains were all obtained from the same sample, sequenced in a study of T cell repertoires in cytomegalovirus infection. TCRdb reprocessed the reads via MiXCR and lists one record per CDR3 protein. Seen here are 450,000 to 600,000 distinct CDR3 sequences, 10% to 12% observed once, and the top ten hold 10%. The material sequenced was PBMCs. The receptors stem from a human donor in good health (CMV status not recorded). Some clones in this sample may be carry-over from other donors' samples.

This chain links TRBV5-1 with TRBJ1-2; D is perhaps TRBD1 (5 bases). There are 15 residues in the CDR3. V lost 4 bases and J 0 bases, leaving 13 bases between the germline ends. Per germline, CDR1 SGHRS and CDR2 YFSETQ. The CDR3 DNA reads as TGCGCCAGCAGCGTGGGACCCTTTTCTAACTATGGCTACACCTTC. Protein sequence: CASSVGPFSNYGYTF.

The chain combines TRBV19 with TRBJ2-3; the match to TRBD2 covers 7 bases. Germline V gene lookup returns CDR1 LNHDA and CDR2 SQIVND (reference sequence). The CDR3 length is 15 residues. The ends lost 5 bases at V and 5 bases at J; junction bases unmatched: 10. This chain's CDR3 is CASSVLAGGGDTQYF. CDR3 nucleotide sequence: TGTGCCAGTAGTGTTTTAGCGGGCGGCGGAGATACGCAGTATTTT.

This chain connects TRBV12-3 or TRBV12-4 to TRBJ1-4; weak D call: TRBD1 (6 bases). Trimming pared 6 bases from V and 5 bases from J, leaving 16 bases between. The CDR3 spans 15 residues. CDR3 DNA: TGTGCCAGCAGCCCTCGGGGCAGGGGCAATGAAAAACTGTTTTTT. Its protein product is CASSPRGRGNEKLFF.

This clonotype was seen repeatedly, ten times or more. The J gene is TRBJ2-1, the V gene TRBV7-6; D is unresolved. The CDR3 runs to 12 residues. CDR1 and CDR2 (germline): SGHVS, FNYEAQ. Trimming cost V 3 bases and J 8 bases, with 8 bases left between them. The CDR3: CASSLPLDEQFF. The CDR3 DNA reads as TGTGCCAGCAGCTTGCCCTTGGATGAGCAGTTCTTC.

There are many counts of this clonotype. The CDR3 spells CASSIAGLQAEAFF. The CDR3 DNA reads TGTGCCAGTAGTATCGCAGGGTTGCAAGCTGAAGCTTTCTTT. The rearrangement joins TRBV19 to TRBJ1-1; weak D call: TRBD1 (5 bases). The CDR3 consists of 14 residues. The ends were cut back, 3 bases at V and 6 bases at J, with 14 bases in the middle. Germline CDR1 is LNHDA and CDR2 is SQIVND (reference sequence). The full variable domain, in which reference TRBV19 and TRBJ1-1 provide the parts outside the CDR3, is DGGITQSPKYLFRKEGQNVTLSCEQNLNHDAMYWYRQDPGQGLRLIYYSQIVNDFQKGDIAEGYSVSREKKESFPLTVTSAQKNPTAFYLCASSIAGLQAEAFFGQGTRLTVV.

This clonotype was seen many times. This chain links TRBV12-3 or TRBV12-4 with TRBJ2-4; D perhaps matches TRBD1 (5 bases). V gave up 5 bases and J gave up 0 bases, with 8 bases separating them. This CDR3 contains 14 residues. CDR3 sequence (DNA): TGTGCCAGCAGTGCAGGGCTAGCCAAAAACATTCAGTACTTC. This encodes CASSAGLAKNIQYF.

This clonotype was detected ten times or more. V and J are TRBV11-2 and TRBJ2-1; D remains ambiguous. The V gene lost 3 bases and the J gene lost 5 bases, with 17 bases spanning the gap. CDR1 is SGHAT, CDR2 FQNNGV, per germline. CDR3 size: 16 residues. This CDR3 is CASSFFTAANHNEQFF. The CDR3 nucleotides are TGTGCCAGCAGCTTCTTTACCGCCGCTAACCACAATGAGCAGTTCTTC.

This clonotype was recorded once. A read error is possible here, since a much larger clone lies one base away. The J gene is TRBJ2-7, the V gene TRBV28, with 10 positions matching TRBD1. Trimming took 6 bases from V and 8 from J; bases not matched to a gene: 7. Looked up from germline, CDR1 is MDHEN and CDR2 is SYDVKM. The length of the CDR3 is 13 residues. The DNA of the CDR3 is TGTGCCAGCAGCCGACAGGGGGCTGGGAAGCAGTACTTC. It is translated as CASSRQGAGKQYF.

The V and J genes are TRBV11-2 and TRBJ1-5, with 7 bases lining up with TRBD1. The CDR3 totals 13 residues. Germline assignment: CDR1 SGHAT and CDR2 FQNNGV. V gave up 5 bases and J gave up 6 bases; unmatched junction bases: 4. CDR3 region: CASSVRDSQPQHF. The CDR3 DNA is TGTGCCAGCAGCGTCAGGGACAGTCAGCCCCAGCATTTT.

This clonotype was counted ten times or more. The J gene is TRBJ1-2, the V gene TRBV7-2; D unclear. Germline V gene sequence: CDR1 SGHTA, CDR2 FQGNSA. This CDR3 has 15 amino acids. V was trimmed by 6 bases and J by 2 bases, leaving 16 bases between them. For the CDR3, the DNA is TGTGCCAGCAGTTTGACTTGGGGAGGGAACTATGGCTACACCTTC. It is translated as CASSLTWGGNYGYTF.

There are many counts of this clonotype. The V and J genes are TRBV19 and TRBJ2-7; 10 bases agree with TRBD1. This CDR3 has 14 residues. Germline values: CDR1 LNHDA, CDR2 SQIVND (reference sequence). Unmatched junction bases numbered 5, after V lost 8 bases and J lost 1 base. The CDR3 loop is CASAPGQGSYEQYF. CDR3 coding DNA: TGTGCCAGTGCTCCGGGACAGGGGTCCTACGAGCAGTACTTC.

The genes are TRBV5-1 and TRBJ1-1; D is ambiguous. CDR3 size: 11 residues. V was pared by 2 bases and J by 8 bases, with 7 bases between. Per the germline V gene, CDR1 is SGHRS and CDR2 is YFSETQ. The CDR3 loop reads CASSFGDEAFF. Written as DNA, the CDR3 is TGCGCCAGCAGCTTTGGTGACGAAGCTTTCTTT.

This clonotype showed up many times. This sequence joins TRBV6-1 and TRBJ2-1; D is uncertain. The CDR3 loop spans 13 amino acids. Per the germline V gene, CDR1 is MNHNS and CDR2 is SASEGT. The V and J ends lost 2 bases and 14 bases respectively, with 16 bases between them. The CDR3 here is CASSESLTRVEFF. CDR3 nucleotide sequence: TGTGCCAGCAGTGAATCGTTGACCCGCGTTGAGTTCTTC.

The chain combines TRBV20-1 with TRBJ2-5; D is perhaps TRBD2 (6 bases). The germline V gene encodes CDR1 DFQATT and CDR2 SNEGSKA (reference sequence). V lost 4 bases and J lost 5, with 20 bases in between. This CDR3 is built from 15 residues. For the CDR3, the DNA is TGCAGTGCTAATCTCCTAGCGAGATTAGGGGAGACCCAGTACTTC. Amino acid sequence: CSANLLARLGETQYF.

The chain uses TRBV5-1 and TRBJ1-2, with 9 bases identical to TRBD1. Germline-derived CDR1 and CDR2 are SGHRS and YFSETQ. The CDR3 is 13 residues long. The J segment lost 8 bases and the V segment lost 3 bases, leaving 5 bases of the junction unmatched. The CDR3 coding sequence is TGCGCCAGCAGCTACCGGGACAGGGACGGCTACACCTTC. Its protein product is CASSYRDRDGYTF.

The chain combines TRBV6-4 with TRBJ2-3; 9 bases are a match to TRBD2. CDR3 length: 15 amino acids. CDR1 is MRHNA and CDR2 is SNTAGT in the germline V gene. V shed 3 bases and J 6 bases; nucleotides not matched to a gene: 7. This chain's CDR3 is CASSEWRGGLDTQYF. The CDR3 DNA sequence: TGTGCCAGCAGTGAATGGCGGGGGGGCCTCGATACGCAGTATTTT.

This clonotype has at least ten counts. This sequence joins TRBV6-5 and TRBJ1-2; D perhaps matches TRBD1 (5 bases). There are 12 residues in the CDR3. CDR1 is MNHEY and CDR2 is SVGAGI in the germline V gene. Trimming left V 3 bases short and J 5 bases short, with 7 bases between. The CDR3 spells CASSYGGYGYTF. The CDR3 DNA follows: TGTGCCAGCAGTTATGGGGGTTATGGCTACACCTTC.

This clonotype was recorded at least ten times. CDR3 amino acids: CASSASMVAGDKTQYF. CDR3 DNA sequence: TGTGCCAGCAGCGCGAGCATGGTAGCGGGGGACAAGACCCAGTACTTC. The chain couples TRBV9 to TRBJ2-5; TRBD2 matches at 9 bases. The CDR3 runs 16 residues. CDR1 is SGDLS, CDR2 YYNGEE, per germline. Trimming at V came to 3 bases and at J to 6 bases, leaving 12 bases not matched to a gene.